One sample yielded the 21 T cell receptor beta chains listed below, sequenced in a study of response to subunit inactivated influenza vaccine. MiXCR was run by TCRdb on the RT-PCR reads, yielding one entry per CDR3 protein. Found here are about 830,000 distinct CDR3 sequences, 15% to 20% of them singletons; the top ten hold roughly 11%. The sequenced sample was PBMCs from blood, obtained more than 4 days after vaccination. These receptors were obtained from a man in his forties or fifties who received an inactivated influenza vaccine.

The J gene is TRBJ1-1, the V gene TRBV7-9; D remains ambiguous. V was clipped by 0 bases and J by 8 bases, with 13 bases between them. The CDR3 is 14 amino acids. The germline CDR1 and CDR2 sequences are SEHNR and FQNEAQ (reference sequence). This chain's CDR3 is CASSLASREGEAFF. The CDR3 bases are TGTGCCAGCAGCTTAGCGAGTCGCGAGGGAGAAGCTTTCTTT.

The genes are TRBV4-3 and TRBJ1-5; D call uncertain. CDR1 is LGHNA and CDR2 is YSLEER in the germline V gene. The germline V and J ends were trimmed by 3 bases and 0 bases, with 12 bases remaining between them. This CDR3 comprises 16 residues. CDR3 sequence (DNA): TGCGCCAGCAGCCAGGAGATGACATATAGCAATCAGCCCCAGCATTTT. This gives the protein CASSQEMTYSNQPQHF.

This clonotype has more than one count but fewer than ten. The gene calls are TRBV6-1 and TRBJ2-2; D ambiguous. Trimming cost V 6 bases and J 5 bases, with 10 bases left between them. Germline V gene sequence: CDR1 MNHNS, CDR2 SASEGT. This CDR3 comprises 13 residues. The CDR3 protein is CASRAEGTGELFF. CDR3 DNA: TGTGCCAGCAGGGCTGAAGGGACCGGGGAGCTGTTTTTT.

This clonotype occurred a few times. This chain connects TRBV7-2 to TRBJ2-7; D perhaps matches TRBD1 (5 bases). Germline CDR1 is SGHTA and CDR2 is FQGNSA. V shed 3 bases and J shed 3 bases, with 12 bases lying between them. This CDR3 region has 14 residues. In nucleotides, the CDR3 is TGTGCCAGCAGCTTGGCGCCTGGACACTACGAGCAGTACTTC. It is translated as CASSLAPGHYEQYF. The full variable domain, rest sourced from reference TRBV7-2 and TRBJ2-7, is GAGVSQSPSNKVTEKGKDVELRCDPISGHTALYWYRQSLGQGLEFLIYFQGNSAPDKSGLPSDRFSAERTGGSVSTLTIQRTQQEDSAVYLCASSLAPGHYEQYFGPGTRLTVT.

A few counts support this clonotype. V is TRBV7-2 and J is TRBJ1-2; D not certain. The V end was cut by 4 bases, the J end by 2 bases, with 8 bases between. This CDR3 spans 13 amino acids. Per the germline V gene, CDR1 is SGHTA and CDR2 is FQGNSA. CDR3 loop: CASSSLANYGYTF. CDR3 in DNA: TGTGCCAGCAGCTCTCTGGCCAACTATGGCTACACCTTC.

This clonotype was seen many times. The chain links TRBV25-1 to TRBJ2-7; D remains unclear. Trimming left V 7 bases short and J 2 bases short, with 6 bases between. CDR3 length: 11 amino acids. Germline V gene sequence: CDR1 MGHDK, CDR2 SYGVNS. CDR3 protein: CASTYAYEQYF. In nucleotides, the CDR3 is TGTGCCAGCACATACGCCTACGAGCAGTACTTC.

V is TRBV5-1 and J is TRBJ2-1; 9 positions agree with TRBD2. CDR1 is SGHRS and CDR2 is YFSETQ in the germline V gene. The CDR3 sequence is 14 residues long. With 5 bases clipped from V and 7 bases from J, the junction kept 7 bases outside the gene matches. Written as DNA, the CDR3 is TGCGCCAGCAGAGGAGCGGGAGGTTCTAATGAGCAGTTCTTC. This translates into CASRGAGGSNEQFF.

This clonotype was seen a few times. A much larger clone differs by one base, so this may be a read error. The chain recombines TRBV12-3 or TRBV12-4 with TRBJ2-7; 9 positions match TRBD1. Losses at the gene ends were 5 bases for V and 5 bases for J; bases not matched to a gene: 4. CDR3 length: 13 residues. The CDR3 region has the DNA TGTGCCAGCAGTCGGGACAGGGCCGACGAGCAGTACTTC. As protein: CASSRDRADEQYF.

This sequence joins TRBV11-2 and TRBJ2-3; unclear D gene. Germline-derived CDR1 and CDR2 are SGHAT and FQNNGV. The V and J ends lost 4 bases and 3 bases respectively, with 11 bases between them. This CDR3 spans 14 amino acids. The CDR3 protein is CASSSRRLTDTQYF. CDR3 DNA sequence: TGTGCCAGCAGCTCAAGACGTCTTACAGATACGCAGTATTTT.

The sample holds many counts of this clonotype. Here the CDR3 reads CASSQEVGTANEQFF. DNA for the CDR3: TGCGCCAGCAGCCAAGAGGTGGGGACAGCTAATGAGCAGTTCTTC. The V and J genes are TRBV4-3 and TRBJ2-1; TRBD1 matches 7 bases. V was pared by 0 bases and J by 7 bases, with 6 bases of the junction left unmatched. The CDR3 totals 15 residues. In germline, CDR1 is LGHNA, CDR2 YSLEER.

The chain is built from TRBV6-1 and TRBJ2-1, with 9 bases that match TRBD2. The CDR3 has 17 residues. Germline CDR1 is MNHNS and CDR2 is SASEGT. The J segment lost 3 bases and the V segment lost 3 bases, leaving 9 bases of the junction unmatched. The CDR3 sequence is CASSDERGAILYNEQFF. CDR3 nucleotides: TGTGCCAGCAGTGACGAGCGGGGGGCTATCCTCTACAATGAGCAGTTCTTC.

This clonotype was counted a few times. The V gene is TRBV6-2 or TRBV6-3, the J gene TRBJ2-1; unclear D gene. Trimming pared 0 bases from V and 1 base from J, leaving 16 bases between. The CDR3 totals 18 residues. CDR1 is MNHEY and CDR2 is SVGEGT in the germline V gene. CDR3 DNA sequence: TGTGCCAGCAGTTACTCGATGGTACGGCGTGTGTCCTACAATGAGCAGTTCTTC. Translation: CASSYSMVRRVSYNEQFF.

This clonotype occurred a few times. The V and J genes are TRBV6-1 and TRBJ2-2; tentative D call: TRBD2 (6 bases). The CDR3 totals 15 residues. Germline lookup yields CDR1 MNHNS and CDR2 SASEGT. With 3 bases removed from V and 4 bases from J, the gap between germline ends came to 12 bases. Here the CDR3 reads CASSEGGYGTGELFF. The DNA for the CDR3 is TGTGCCAGCAGTGAGGGAGGATACGGCACCGGGGAGCTGTTTTTT.

In its sample, this clonotype was seen a few times. V usage is TRBV5-1 and J usage is TRBJ2-7, with TRBD2 matching 11 bases. V was clipped by 4 bases and J by 3 bases; unmatched bases: 12. Germline loops: CDR1 SGHRS, CDR2 YFSETQ. This CDR3 comprises 17 residues. CDR3 in DNA: TGCGCCAGCAGCCCCTACTTAGCGGGGGGGGCTCTCTACGAGCAGTACTTC. Its protein is CASSPYLAGGALYEQYF.

The chain carries TRBV28 and TRBJ2-2; D is undetermined. This CDR3 has 17 amino acids. V lost 4 bases to trimming and J lost 0 bases, with 15 bases between them. Per the germline V gene, CDR1 is MDHEN and CDR2 is SYDVKM. CDR3 sequence (DNA): TGTGCCAGCAGTTCCCCCCGGGTCTTTTCGAACACCGGGGAGCTGTTTTTT. It translates to CASSSPRVFSNTGELFF.

The V call is TRBV10-3, the J call TRBJ2-3; D gene uncertain. The CDR3 runs 13 residues. V lost 1 base and J 0 bases, leaving 2 bases between the germline ends. Looked up from germline, CDR1 is ENHRY and CDR2 is SYGVKD. Here the CDR3 reads CAISELSTDTQYF. In DNA form, the CDR3 reads TGTGCCATCAGTGAGTTGAGCACAGATACGCAGTATTTT.

The chain uses TRBV7-2 and TRBJ2-1; D is perhaps TRBD1 (8 bases). Trimming removed 5 bases from V and 10 bases from J, with 15 bases in between. The V gene's germline CDR1 is SGHTA and CDR2 FQGNSA. This CDR3 region has 13 residues. The CDR3 DNA is TGTGCCAGCAGCCCCAGCGGGGACAGGGAGCAGTTCTTC. Its protein is CASSPSGDREQFF.

As for this clonotype: Since a much larger clone is just one base distant, this may be a read error. The J gene is TRBJ1-1, the V gene TRBV29-1; tentative D call: TRBD1 (6 bases). Germline loops: CDR1 SQVTM, CDR2 ANQGSEA. The CDR3 spans 14 residues. V was trimmed by 6 bases and J by 4 bases, leaving 18 bases between them. CDR3 coding DNA: TGCAGCGTCCCTCCTTGGATAGGGGGCACTGAAGCTTTCTTT. This encodes CSVPPWIGGTEAFF.

The chain links TRBV12-3 or TRBV12-4 to TRBJ1-1, with TRBD1 identical over 8 bases. There are 15 residues in the CDR3. V trimming: 6 bases; J trimming: 6 bases; junction bases outside the gene matches: 12. The CDR3: CASSRTRGLRSEAFF. CDR3 DNA: TGTGCCAGCAGCCGTACCAGGGGGCTCAGGTCTGAAGCTTTCTTT.

The CDR3 DNA is TGTGCCAGCAGCCGGGACAGGGGGTACCAAGAGACCCAGTACTTC. Amino acid sequence: CASSRDRGYQETQYF. This chain connects TRBV7-2 to TRBJ2-5; 11 nucleotides match TRBD1. The germline gives CDR1 SGHTA, CDR2 FQGNSA. CDR3 length: 15 amino acids. V lost 5 bases and J lost 0; bases outside the gene matches: 2.

The V and J genes are TRBV3-1 and TRBJ2-2; the match to TRBD2 covers 10 bases. There are 16 residues in the CDR3. Germline loops: CDR1 LGHDT, CDR2 YNNKEL (reference sequence). Trimming at V came to 4 bases and at J to 6 bases, leaving 8 bases not matched to a gene. Here the CDR3 reads CASSPQSGGASGELFF. CDR3 coding DNA: TGTGCCAGCAGCCCCCAGAGCGGGGGGGCGTCCGGGGAGCTGTTTTTT.